A few counts support the clone carrying this T cell receptor beta chain. The sample belongs to a study of blood T cell repertoires in COVID-19. About the study: Samples taken during acute and convalescent COVID-19 were collected in the United States, Italy and Spain.

Between the trimmed V and J ends, which lost 5 bases and 1 base, there was a span of 15 bases. This CDR3 is 17 amino acids long. Germline CDR1 LNHNV, CDR2 YYDKDF (reference sequence). The repertoire was sequenced with immunoSEQ multiplex PCR; TCRdb's copy has only in-frame clones and lacks some. The data contain some 100,000 clones, roughly 86% of them seen just once; the ten biggest clones take up under 13%. The specimen was peripheral blood. This receptor was identified in a middle-aged man with acute or convalescent COVID-19. The genes are TRBV15 and TRBJ2-6; the D gene is possibly TRBD1 (6 bases). CDR3 bases: TGTGCCACCAGCCCACGGGACACAGTGTCTGGGGCCAACGTCCTGACTTTC. Protein: CATSPRDTVSGANVLTF.